These 28 T cell receptor beta chains were all obtained from the same sample, sequenced in a study of T-cell memory formation after mild COVID-19. TCRdb ran MiXCR on the 5' RACE reads and lists one entry per CDR3 protein. The top ten clones hold roughly 15% of a sample with roughly 28,000 distinct CDR3 sequences, around 12% of them seen once. The sequencing input was PBMCs or a T cell subset sorted from them (not recorded which). The receptor set was obtained from an adult woman who had mild COVID-19 (a few samples of this study predate the infection). Cell type and time point are not known.

This clonotype has a count of ten or more. The V gene is TRBV12-3 or TRBV12-4, the J gene TRBJ2-2; TRBD2 agrees at 15 bases. V lost 3 bases, J lost 5 bases, and 7 bases stayed unmatched. This CDR3 spans 18 amino acids. CDR3 nucleotides: TGTGCCAGCAGTTTTCGGACTAGCGGGAGGGTGAGAACCGGGGAGCTGTTTTTT. Protein sequence: CASSFRTSGRVRTGELFF.

This clonotype was recorded at least ten times. The chain employs TRBV2 and TRBJ2-4; D call uncertain. CDR1 and CDR2 (germline): SNHLY, FYNNEI. Trimming took off 5 bases at V and 1 base at J, with 6 bases between the two ends. This CDR3 is built from 13 residues. Here the CDR3 DNA reads TGTGCCAGCAGTCAAGGGGCCAAAAACATTCAGTACTTC. Protein product: CASSQGAKNIQYF.

This clonotype appeared a few times. The chain carries TRBV3-1 and TRBJ1-2; tentatively, D is TRBD1 (6 bases). Germline lookup yields CDR1 LGHDT and CDR2 YNNKEL (reference sequence). Trimming cost V 4 bases and J 3 bases, with 12 bases left between them. CDR3 length: 14 residues. The CDR3: CASSPAGTYYGYTF. The CDR3 bases are TGTGCCAGCAGCCCAGCCGGGACATACTATGGCTACACCTTC.

This clonotype is labeled as medium-sized. The J gene is TRBJ2-3, the V gene TRBV20-1; 11 bases map to TRBD2. CDR3 length equals 16 residues. V dropped 4 bases and J dropped 0; count of bases not matched to a gene: 6. CDR1 is DFQATT, CDR2 SNEGSKA, per germline (reference sequence). The DNA for the CDR3 is TGCAGTGCTACTACCCGGACTAGCGGGAGCACAGATACGCAGTATTTT. Translated: CSATTRTSGSTDTQYF.

The table lists this clonotype with many counts. V usage is TRBV7-9 and J usage is TRBJ2-1; 9 nucleotides agree with TRBD1. J lost 3 bases, V lost 7 bases, and 7 bases had no gene match. From germline, CDR1 is SEHNR and CDR2 FQNEAQ (reference sequence). The CDR3 runs to 15 residues. The CDR3 DNA sequence: TGTGCCAGCAACCCGACAGGGGGTCTCTACAATGAGCAGTTCTTC. This codes for CASNPTGGLYNEQFF. Complete variable domain (other parts from reference TRBV7-9 and TRBJ2-1): DTGVSQNPRHKITKRGQNVTFRCDPISEHNRLYWYRQTLGQGPEFLTYFQNEAQLEKSRLLSDRFSAERPKGSFSTLEIQRTEQGDSAMYLCASNPTGGLYNEQFFGPGTRLTVL.

This clonotype was seen ten or more times. The V call is TRBV7-8, the J call TRBJ2-4; 9 bases line up with TRBD2. The junction had 11 bases not matched to a gene; V was cut back by 2 bases and J by 0 bases. Germline V CDR1 and CDR2: SGHVS, FQNEAQ. This CDR3 has 19 residues. This CDR3 is CASSLRTPERGEAKNIQYF. The CDR3 DNA follows: TGTGCCAGCAGCTTAAGGACGCCCGAGCGGGGGGAAGCCAAAAACATTCAGTACTTC.

In this sample, this clonotype is medium-sized. J is TRBJ2-7 and V is TRBV4-3, with 13 nucleotides matching TRBD2. Germline CDR1 reads LGHNA; CDR2 reads YSLEER. The CDR3 loop spans 15 amino acids. The ends lost 5 bases at V and 6 bases at J; junction bases unmatched: 7. This CDR3 reads CASSYGLAGASEQYF. The CDR3 DNA follows: TGCGCCAGCAGCTATGGACTAGCGGGAGCATCCGAGCAGTACTTC.

This clonotype showed up many times. The CDR3 protein is CASSLPGLAGGVGETQYF. The CDR3 nucleotides read TGTGCCAGCAGCCTGCCCGGACTAGCGGGAGGAGTGGGGGAGACCCAGTACTTC. The chain couples TRBV3-1 to TRBJ2-5; 14 nucleotides align to TRBD2. The V and J ends lost 4 bases and 5 bases, in that order; junction bases with no gene match: 12. Germline loops: CDR1 LGHDT, CDR2 YNNKEL (reference sequence). There are 18 residues in the CDR3.

This clonotype was observed at least ten times. The gene calls are TRBV21-1 and TRBJ2-3; the table's D gene call, TRBD1, was not cross checked with the DNA. TRBV21-1 is recorded as a pseudogene. The CDR3 spans 15 residues. The CDR3 spells CASSKEAPRRDTQYF. CDR3 nucleotides: TGTGCCAGCAGCAAAGAAGCCCCGCGGAGAGATACGCAGTATTTT.

At least ten counts were recorded for this clonotype. This chain joins TRBV7-3 and TRBJ2-3; 7 nucleotides align to TRBD2. V gave up 5 bases and J gave up 4 bases; unmatched junction bases: 12. CDR1 and CDR2 from the germline V gene are SGHTA and FQGTGA. The CDR3 length is 16 residues. The DNA of the CDR3 is TGTGCCAGCAGCCCACTAGGCCTAGCGGTTCCAGATACGCAGTATTTT. It is translated as CASSPLGLAVPDTQYF.

This clonotype was counted many times. The DNA for the CDR3 is TGTGCCAGCACCCTTCTAGCGGGGGGGCGGCATGAGCAGTTCTTC. Protein sequence: CASTLLAGGRHEQFF. The chain joins TRBV12-3 or TRBV12-4 to TRBJ2-1; 12 nucleotides match TRBD2. The junction had 9 bases not matched to a gene; V was cut back by 7 bases and J by 8 bases. The CDR3 is made up of 15 amino acids.

The chain employs TRBV7-6 and TRBJ2-7, with D hard to call. V lost 2 bases and J lost 1, with 12 bases in between. Germline loops: CDR1 SGHVS, CDR2 FNYEAQ. The CDR3 loop spans 15 amino acids. DNA for the CDR3: TGTGCCAGCAGCTTACTTGCCTTTATGTCCTACGAGCAGTACTTC. This gives the protein CASSLLAFMSYEQYF.

This clonotype has at least ten counts. The genes are TRBV12-3 or TRBV12-4 and TRBJ1-4; unclear D gene. The germline V and J ends were trimmed by 1 base and 4 bases, with 10 bases remaining between them. The CDR3 contains 15 residues. The CDR3 region is CASSLGVPDNEKLFF. CDR3 sequence (DNA): TGTGCCAGCAGTTTAGGTGTGCCAGATAATGAAAAACTGTTTTTT.

This clonotype has at least ten counts. The chain joins TRBV15 to TRBJ2-7; 8 bases agree with TRBD1. The CDR3 totals 16 residues. Trimming removed 0 bases from V and 6 bases from J; junction bases left unmatched: 10. Looked up from germline, CDR1 is LNHNV and CDR2 is YYDKDF (reference sequence). CDR3 bases: TGTGCCACCAGCAGAGATTTCGCGGACAGGGTCTTCGAGCAGTACTTC. As protein: CATSRDFADRVFEQYF.

This clonotype was seen ten or more times. This rearrangement joins TRBV12-3 or TRBV12-4 to TRBJ1-2; possibly TRBD1 for D (5 bases). The V gene lost 6 bases and the J gene lost 0 bases, with 17 bases spanning the gap. The CDR3 is 16 amino acids. The CDR3 here is CASSPGGGFPNYGYTF. The CDR3 DNA is TGTGCCAGCAGCCCTGGGGGGGGATTCCCTAACTATGGCTACACCTTC.

This clonotype was counted between two and nine times. The chain has TRBV5-4 and TRBJ1-1; D might be TRBD1 (6 bases). CDR3 length equals 15 residues. Germline V gene lookup returns CDR1 SGHNT and CDR2 YYREEE (reference sequence). V lost 5 bases and J 3 bases, leaving 17 bases between the germline ends. The CDR3 nucleotides read TGTGCCAGCAGGTACCCGGGACAAAAGGACACTGAAGCTTTCTTT. Its translation is CASRYPGQKDTEAFF.

This clonotype was counted many times. This chain uses TRBV3-1 with TRBJ2-5, with D hard to call. Germline loops: CDR1 LGHDT, CDR2 YNNKEL (reference sequence). The CDR3 totals 14 residues. V lost 3 bases and J 4 bases, leaving 12 bases between the germline ends. CDR3 sequence reads: CASSHEGKRETQYF. CDR3 DNA: TGTGCCAGCAGCCACGAAGGTAAAAGAGAGACCCAGTACTTC.

This clonotype has at least ten counts. This sequence joins TRBV28 and TRBJ1-2; no clear D. The CDR3 is 14 amino acids. Trimming shortened V by 6 bases and J by 2 bases, and 13 bases separated the two germline ends. Germline CDR1 and CDR2: MDHEN and SYDVKM. This CDR3 reads CASRSYSTNYGYTF. Here the CDR3 DNA reads TGTGCCAGCAGGTCCTACTCAACCAACTATGGCTACACCTTC.

This clonotype was counted many times. The J gene is TRBJ2-7, the V gene TRBV20-1; 11 bases line up with TRBD1. The germline V gene encodes CDR1 DFQATT and CDR2 SNEGSKA (reference sequence). The CDR3 length is 16 residues. V trimming: 4 bases; J trimming: 0 bases; junction bases outside the gene matches: 8. In nucleotides, the CDR3 is TGCAGTGCTACCGCCGGACAGGGGGCTGGCTCCTACGAGCAGTACTTC. Amino acids: CSATAGQGAGSYEQYF.

The sample holds many counts of this clonotype. The chain combines TRBV9 with TRBJ1-4; D may be TRBD1 (5 bases). V lost 0 bases, J lost 8 bases, and 11 bases lay in between. The CDR3 covers 14 residues. CDR1 is SGDLS, CDR2 YYNGEE, per germline. CDR3 nucleotide sequence: TGTGCCAGCAGCGTAGGACAGTACGGAGAAAAACTGTTTTTT. This codes for CASSVGQYGEKLFF.

Ten or more counts support this clonotype. This rearrangement joins TRBV7-9 to TRBJ2-1; 7 bases match TRBD2. CDR3 length equals 15 residues. Germline loops: CDR1 SEHNR, CDR2 FQNEAQ (reference sequence). V gave up 1 base and J gave up 4 bases; unmatched junction bases: 4. The CDR3, as DNA: TGTGCCAGCAGCTTAGGGATAGCGGGTTACAATGAGCAGTTCTTC. This translates into CASSLGIAGYNEQFF.

This clonotype was recorded many times. The CDR3 protein is CSARFRGSTDTQYF. The CDR3 coding sequence is TGCAGTGCTAGGTTCCGCGGGAGCACAGATACGCAGTATTTT. The chain employs TRBV20-1 and TRBJ2-3, with D possibly being TRBD2 (5 bases). V lost 3 bases and J 0 bases, leaving 10 bases between the germline ends. Germline CDR1 DFQATT, CDR2 SNEGSKA (reference sequence). The CDR3 consists of 14 residues.

This clonotype was seen at least ten times. This chain uses TRBV27 with TRBJ2-3; unclear D gene. This CDR3 comprises 12 residues. CDR1 is MNHEY and CDR2 is SMNVEV in the germline V gene (reference sequence). V was trimmed by 4 bases and J by 5 bases, leaving 7 bases between them. The CDR3 DNA sequence: TGTGCCAGCAGTTCCCTAGTAGATACGCAGTATTTT. It encodes CASSSLVDTQYF.

V usage is TRBV7-6 and J usage is TRBJ2-7; D is possibly TRBD2 (5 bases). V was cut by 7 bases and J by 0 bases, with 10 bases left in between. Germline CDR1 is SGHVS and CDR2 is FNYEAQ. The CDR3 loop spans 13 amino acids. The chain's CDR3 is CASTGFNSYEQYF. CDR3 nucleotides: TGTGCCAGCACGGGATTTAACTCCTACGAGCAGTACTTC. The whole variable domain, remainder taken from reference TRBV7-6 and TRBJ2-7, is GAGVSQSPRYKVTKRGQDVALRCDPISGHVSLYWYRQALGQGPEFLTYFNYEAQQDKSGLPNDRFSAERPEGSISTLTIQRTEQRDSAMYRCASTGFNSYEQYFGPGTRLTVT.

This clonotype was detected many times. The rearrangement links TRBV5-1 to TRBJ1-1; TRBD1 is a possible D gene (6 bases). With 5 bases removed from V and 4 bases from J, the gap between germline ends came to 12 bases. CDR1 is SGHRS and CDR2 is YFSETQ in the germline V gene. The CDR3 extends over 13 amino acids. The CDR3 DNA reads TGCGCCAGCAGTTCACAGGGCCTCACTGAAGCTTTCTTT. Its translation is CASSSQGLTEAFF.

By its share, this clonotype is medium-sized. The chain couples TRBV18 to TRBJ2-1, with D perhaps matching TRBD1 or TRBD2 (5 bases each). Trimming cost V 3 bases and J 2 bases, with 17 bases left between them. The CDR3 sequence is 17 residues long. CDR1 is KGHSH and CDR2 is LQKENI in the germline V gene. This CDR3 is CASSPQTGTDPYNEQFF. The DNA for the CDR3 is TGTGCCAGCTCACCTCAGACCGGGACGGATCCCTACAATGAGCAGTTCTTC.

This clonotype has a count of ten or more. The chain joins TRBV7-2 to TRBJ2-2; TRBD2 matches 13 bases. This CDR3 is built from 18 residues. The germline V gene has CDR1 SGHTA and CDR2 FQGNSA. V shed 5 bases, J shed 5 bases, and the junction held 11 bases outside the gene matches. The CDR3 DNA reads as TGTGCCAGCAGCCTGGGGGGACTAGCGGGACGGAGGACCGGGGAGCTGTTTTTT. Translated: CASSLGGLAGRRTGELFF.

This clonotype showed up many times. This rearrangement joins TRBV15 to TRBJ1-2; 8 bases are shared with TRBD1. The germline gives CDR1 LNHNV, CDR2 YYDKDF (reference sequence). Trimming removed 0 bases from V and 2 bases from J; junction bases left unmatched: 5. The CDR3 is 16 amino acids. CDR3 protein: CATSRDLAGGNYGYTF. Here the CDR3 DNA reads TGTGCCACCAGCAGAGATCTCGCAGGGGGCAACTATGGCTACACCTTC.